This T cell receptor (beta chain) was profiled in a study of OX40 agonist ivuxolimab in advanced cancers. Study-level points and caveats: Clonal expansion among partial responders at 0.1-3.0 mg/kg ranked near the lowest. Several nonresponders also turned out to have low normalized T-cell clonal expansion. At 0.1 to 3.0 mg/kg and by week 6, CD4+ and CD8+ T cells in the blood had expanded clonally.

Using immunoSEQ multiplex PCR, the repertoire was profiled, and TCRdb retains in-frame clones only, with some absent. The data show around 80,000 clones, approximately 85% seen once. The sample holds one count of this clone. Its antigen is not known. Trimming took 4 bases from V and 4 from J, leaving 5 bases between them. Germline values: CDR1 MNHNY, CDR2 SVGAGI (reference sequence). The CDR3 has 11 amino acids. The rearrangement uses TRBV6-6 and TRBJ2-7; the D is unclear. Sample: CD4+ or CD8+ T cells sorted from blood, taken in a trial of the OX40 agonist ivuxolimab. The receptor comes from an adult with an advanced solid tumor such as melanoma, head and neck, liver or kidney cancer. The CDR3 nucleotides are TGTGCCAGCAGTTTGAAGTACGAGCAGTACTTC. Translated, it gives CASSLKYEQYF.